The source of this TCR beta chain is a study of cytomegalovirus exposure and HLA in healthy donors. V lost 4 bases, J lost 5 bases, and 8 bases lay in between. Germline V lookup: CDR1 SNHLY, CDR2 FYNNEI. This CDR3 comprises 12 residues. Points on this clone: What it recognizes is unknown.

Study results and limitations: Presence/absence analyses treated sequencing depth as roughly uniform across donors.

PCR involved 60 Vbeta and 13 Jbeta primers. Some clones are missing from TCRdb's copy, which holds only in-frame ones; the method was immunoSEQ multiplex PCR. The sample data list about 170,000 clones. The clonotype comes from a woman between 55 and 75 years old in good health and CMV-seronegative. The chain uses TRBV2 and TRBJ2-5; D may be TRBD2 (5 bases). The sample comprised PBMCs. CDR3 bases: TGTGCCAGCAGTGGCTCGGGGGAGACCCAGTACTTC. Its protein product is CASSGSGETQYF.